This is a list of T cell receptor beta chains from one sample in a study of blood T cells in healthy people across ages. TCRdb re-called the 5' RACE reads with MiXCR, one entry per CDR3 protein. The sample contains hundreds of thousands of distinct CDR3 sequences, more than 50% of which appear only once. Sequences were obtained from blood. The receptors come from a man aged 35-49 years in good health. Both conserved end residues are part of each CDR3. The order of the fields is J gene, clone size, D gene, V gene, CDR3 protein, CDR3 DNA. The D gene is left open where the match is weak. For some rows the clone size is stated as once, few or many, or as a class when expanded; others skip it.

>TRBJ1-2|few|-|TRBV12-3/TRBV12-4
CASSFGSGYGYTF
TGTGCCAGCAGTTTCGGCAGTGGCTATGGCTACACCTTC
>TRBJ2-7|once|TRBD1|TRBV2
CASSDPDRVSYEQYF
TGTGCCAGCAGTGACCCCGACAGGGTTTCCTACGAGCAGTACTTC
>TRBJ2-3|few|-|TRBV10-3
CAIWTGAPADTQYF
TGTGCCATCTGGACGGGGGCTCCCGCAGATACGCAGTATTTT
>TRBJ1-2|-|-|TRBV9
CASSVGNSGTNYGYTF
TGTGCCAGCAGCGTAGGTAACTCGGGGACTAACTATGGCTACACCTTC
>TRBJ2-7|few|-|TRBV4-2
CASSRNMDSNLGEQYF
TGTGCCAGCAGCCGGAATATGGACAGTAATTTGGGCGAGCAGTACTTC
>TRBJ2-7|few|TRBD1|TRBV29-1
CSVELTGGPYEQYF
TGCAGCGTTGAGCTGACAGGGGGCCCCTACGAGCAGTACTTC
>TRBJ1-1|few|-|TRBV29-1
CSGRGIYTEAFF
TGCAGCGGAAGGGGGATTTACACTGAAGCTTTCTTT
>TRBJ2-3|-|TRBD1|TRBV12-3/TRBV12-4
CASSPDRGRADTQYF
TGTGCCAGCAGCCCCGACAGGGGGCGTGCAGATACGCAGTATTTT
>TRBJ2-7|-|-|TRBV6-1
CASSEFGGTSYEQYF
TGTGCCAGCAGTGAATTTGGGGGCACCTCCTACGAGCAGTACTTC
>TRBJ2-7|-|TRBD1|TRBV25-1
CASLTGQGNEQYF
TGTGCCAGCCTTACGGGACAGGGGAACGAGCAGTACTTC
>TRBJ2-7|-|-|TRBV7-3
CASSLTAGQSYEQYF
TGTGCCAGCAGCTTAACGGCGGGTCAGTCCTACGAGCAGTACTTC
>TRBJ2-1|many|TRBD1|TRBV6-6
CASSGGQNNEQFF
TGTGCCAGCAGTGGGGGACAGAACAATGAGCAGTTCTTC
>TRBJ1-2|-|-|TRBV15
CATSRDQTGSNYGYTF
TGTGCCACCAGCAGAGACCAGACGGGCAGTAACTATGGCTACACCTTC
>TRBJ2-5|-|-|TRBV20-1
CSASFPFIDEKNQETQYF
TGCAGTGCTTCCTTCCCCTTTATAGATGAAAAAAACCAAGAGACCCAGTACTTC
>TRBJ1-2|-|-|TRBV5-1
CASSQGTSLDGYTF
TGCGCCAGCAGCCAGGGTACCTCACTTGATGGCTACACCTTC
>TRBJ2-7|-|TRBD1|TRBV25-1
CASSELGQGSYNEQYF
TGTGCCAGCAGTGAACTGGGACAGGGCTCCTACAATGAGCAGTACTTC
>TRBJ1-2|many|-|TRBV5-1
CASSLEKGEASGYTF
TGCGCCAGCAGCTTGGAGAAGGGCGAGGCGAGTGGCTACACCTTC
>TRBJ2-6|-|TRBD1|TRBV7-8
CASSLKGAAIRSGANVLTF
TGTGCCAGCAGCTTAAAGGGGGCAGCTATTCGCTCTGGGGCCAACGTCCTGACTTTC
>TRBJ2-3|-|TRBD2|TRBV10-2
CASRMPGTSGSVVTQYF
TGCGCCAGCAGGATGCCGGGGACTAGCGGGAGTGTTGTTACGCAGTATTTT
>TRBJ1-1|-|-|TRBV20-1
CSARSEFTEAFF
TGCAGTGCTAGATCAGAGTTCACTGAAGCTTTCTTT
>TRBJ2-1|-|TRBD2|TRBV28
CASRPRDYNNEQFF
TGTGCCAGCAGGCCCCGGGACTACAACAATGAGCAGTTCTTC
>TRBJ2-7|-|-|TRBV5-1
CASSPLGGSLEQYF
TGCGCCAGCAGCCCCCTAGGGGGGTCTCTCGAGCAGTACTTC
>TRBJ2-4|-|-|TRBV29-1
CSADVVAKNIQYF
TGCAGCGCCGACGTGGTAGCCAAAAACATTCAGTACTTC
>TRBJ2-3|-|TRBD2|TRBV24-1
CATSEYGRTSGSPDTQYF
TGTGCCACCAGTGAGTACGGAAGAACTAGCGGGAGTCCAGATACGCAGTATTTT
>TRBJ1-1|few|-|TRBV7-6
CASSLVRTSSTDWPEAFF
TGTGCCAGCAGCTTAGTTAGGACTTCTTCCACTGATTGGCCTGAAGCTTTCTTT
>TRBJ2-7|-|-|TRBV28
CASRQQGPPEQYF
TGTGCCAGCAGGCAGCAGGGTCCGCCCGAGCAGTACTTC
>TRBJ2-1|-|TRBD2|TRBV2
CASSSGGAFNEQFF
TGTGCCAGCAGTAGCGGGGGGGCCTTTAATGAGCAGTTCTTC
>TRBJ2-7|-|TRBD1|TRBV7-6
CASSFDRGDGEQYF
TGTGCCAGCAGCTTTGACAGGGGTGATGGCGAGCAGTACTTC
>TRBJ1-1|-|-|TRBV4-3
CASSQDKANTEAFF
TGCGCCAGCAGCCAGGATAAGGCGAACACTGAAGCTTTCTTT
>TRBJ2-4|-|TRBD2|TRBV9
CASSVGTSGNIQYF
TGTGCCAGCAGCGTAGGTACTAGCGGAAACATTCAGTACTTC
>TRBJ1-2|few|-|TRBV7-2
CAGSQGPNYGYTF
TGTGCCGGAAGTCAGGGGCCTAACTATGGCTACACCTTC
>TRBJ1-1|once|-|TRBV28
CASTAPGRMNTEAFF
TGTGCCAGCACGGCCCCGGGGAGGATGAACACTGAAGCTTTCTTT
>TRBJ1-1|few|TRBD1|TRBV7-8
CASRASDREAEAFF
TGTGCCAGCAGGGCGTCCGACAGGGAAGCTGAAGCTTTCTTT
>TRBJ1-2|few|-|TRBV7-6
CASSYSQGGYGYTF
TGTGCCAGCAGCTACTCTCAGGGAGGATATGGCTACACCTTC
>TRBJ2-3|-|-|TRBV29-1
CSVEASHTQYF
TGCAGCGTTGAAGCCTCCCATACGCAGTATTTT
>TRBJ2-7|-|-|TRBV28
CASNTLLVREQYF
TGTGCCAGCAACACACTACTAGTGCGTGAGCAGTACTTC
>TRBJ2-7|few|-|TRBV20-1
CSAKRAGVSYEQYF
TGCAGTGCGAAAAGGGCAGGGGTGTCCTACGAGCAGTACTTC
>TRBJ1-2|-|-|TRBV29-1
CSVDRGAQGYTF
TGCAGCGTTGACCGGGGGGCACAGGGCTACACCTTC
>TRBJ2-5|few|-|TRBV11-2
CASSNNRETQYF
TGTGCCAGTTCAAATAACCGCGAGACCCAGTACTTC
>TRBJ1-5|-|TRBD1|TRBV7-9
CASSPRYDETGKINQPQHF
TGTGCCAGCAGCCCCCGGTACGACGAGACAGGGAAAATCAATCAGCCCCAGCATTTT
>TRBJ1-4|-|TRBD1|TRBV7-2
CASSFQQGARATNEKLFF
TGTGCCAGCAGCTTTCAACAGGGGGCAAGGGCAACTAATGAAAAACTGTTTTTT
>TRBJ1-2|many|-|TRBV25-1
CASRQGNYGYTF
TGTGCCAGCAGGCAGGGCAACTATGGCTACACCTTC